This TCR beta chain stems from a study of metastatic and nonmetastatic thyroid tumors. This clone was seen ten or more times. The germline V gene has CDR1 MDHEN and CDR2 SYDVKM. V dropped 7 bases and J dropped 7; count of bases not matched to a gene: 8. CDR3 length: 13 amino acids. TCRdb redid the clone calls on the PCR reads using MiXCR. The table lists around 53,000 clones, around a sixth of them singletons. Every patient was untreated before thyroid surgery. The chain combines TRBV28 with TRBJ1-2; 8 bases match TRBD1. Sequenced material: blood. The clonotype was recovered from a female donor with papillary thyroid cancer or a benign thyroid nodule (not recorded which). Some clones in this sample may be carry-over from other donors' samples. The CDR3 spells CASTQGAAGGYTF. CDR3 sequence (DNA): TGTGCCAGCACCCAGGGGGCAGCGGGTGGCTACACCTTC.